Shown below are 29 T cell receptor beta chains from a single sample sequenced in a study of blood T cell repertoires in COVID-19. Data came from immunoSEQ multiplex PCR; TCRdb stores just in-frame clones and leaves some out. The sample yields about 80,000 clones, roughly 82% seen once. Sequencing was performed on peripheral blood. The receptors stem from a man aged 55 to 70 with acute or convalescent COVID-19.

The CDR3 spells CAWGLQLNTEAFF. The CDR3 nucleotides are TGTGCCTGGGGCCTTCAACTGAACACTGAAGCTTTCTTT. J is TRBJ1-1 and V is TRBV30, with D unclear. Trimming cost V 5 bases and J 0 bases, with 10 bases left between them. This CDR3 is built from 13 residues. Germline assignment: CDR1 GTSNPN and CDR2 SVGIG (reference sequence).

V usage is TRBV5-1 and J usage is TRBJ2-1, with a weak D call TRBD2 (6 bases). CDR1 is SGHRS, CDR2 YFSETQ, per germline. The CDR3 contains 16 residues. V gave up 3 bases and J gave up 3 bases, with 16 bases separating them. CDR3 amino acids: CASSSTTSSLYNEQFF. The CDR3 DNA follows: TGCGCCAGCAGCTCCACTACTAGCAGCCTCTACAATGAGCAGTTCTTC.

V usage is TRBV19 and J usage is TRBJ2-1; TRBD1 matches 8 bases. The length of the CDR3 is 15 residues. CDR1 is LNHDA and CDR2 is SQIVND in the germline V gene (reference sequence). The V segment lost 7 bases and the J segment 3 bases; nucleotides outside the gene matches: 8. DNA for the CDR3: TGTGCCAGTACCCGGAGGACAGGGCACTACAATGAGCAGTTCTTC. Protein: CASTRRTGHYNEQFF.

The chain couples TRBV19 to TRBJ2-5; perhaps TRBD1 as D (5 bases). V gave up 5 bases and J gave up 5 bases, with 12 bases separating them. This CDR3 region has 13 residues. Germline V lookup: CDR1 LNHDA, CDR2 SQIVND (reference sequence). CDR3: CASSSDSSETQYF. CDR3 sequence (DNA): TGTGCCAGTAGTTCCGACAGTTCGGAGACCCAGTACTTC.

The chain carries TRBV4-2 and TRBJ1-5; TRBD1 might be the D (6 bases). The length of the CDR3 is 14 residues. Trimming removed 4 bases at V and 6 bases at J, with 13 bases between. Germline assignment: CDR1 LGHNA and CDR2 YNFKEQ. The CDR3 here is CASSPTGNGQPQHF. Written as DNA, the CDR3 is TGTGCCAGCAGCCCTACAGGGAATGGTCAGCCCCAGCATTTT.

The CDR3 spells CASSRLISSDEQYF. The CDR3 DNA reads as TGTGCCAGCAGCCGTTTAATTTCGTCCGACGAGCAGTACTTC. This chain connects TRBV11-2 to TRBJ2-7; D remains unclear. CDR1 and CDR2 (germline): SGHAT, FQNNGV. V lost 5 bases, J lost 5 bases, and 16 bases lay in between. This CDR3 comprises 14 residues. Looking up the rest from reference TRBV11-2 and TRBJ2-7 gives the full variable domain: EAGVAQSPRYKIIEKRQSVAFWCNPISGHATLYWYQQILGQGPKLLIQFQNNGVVDDSQLPKDRFSAERLKGVDSTLKIQPAKLEDSAVYLCASSRLISSDEQYFGPGTRLTVT.

The V call is TRBV27, the J call TRBJ1-4, with 9 bases aligning to TRBD1. With V trimmed by 8 bases and J by 6 bases, 4 bases remained unmatched. The CDR3 sequence is 13 residues long. CDR1 and CDR2 from the germline V gene are MNHEY and SMNVEV (reference sequence). CDR3 in amino acids: CASATGGHEKLFF. CDR3 nucleotides: TGTGCCAGCGCGACAGGGGGTCATGAAAAACTGTTTTTT.

The chain combines TRBV5-6 with TRBJ1-1; TRBD1 agrees at 9 bases. The CDR3 covers 13 residues. Germline lookup yields CDR1 SGHDT and CDR2 YYEEEE. J gave up 9 bases and V 4 bases, and 7 bases lay outside the gene matches. The DNA for the CDR3 is TGTGCCAGCAGCGCCGTAACAGGGGGCAAAGCTTTCTTT. Protein sequence: CASSAVTGGKAFF.

This clone was seen only a few times. CDR3 sequence: CASSRGAVRETQYF. CDR3 in DNA: TGTGCCAGCAGCCGGGGGGCCGTGCGAGAGACCCAGTACTTC. The chain has TRBV2 and TRBJ2-5; tentative D call: TRBD2 (7 bases). Germline V CDR1 and CDR2: SNHLY, FYNNEI. Trimming pared 6 bases from V and 4 bases from J, leaving 15 bases between. The CDR3 has 14 residues.

CDR3: CASSQPGLSYPGWTEAFF. In DNA, the CDR3 is TGCGCCAGCAGTCAACCCGGCTTATCGTATCCAGGGTGGACTGAAGCTTTCTTT. The rearrangement joins TRBV23-1 to TRBJ1-1, with D maybe TRBD1 (5 bases). Being an ORF, TRBV23-1 has a function that is uncertain. The CDR3 runs to 18 residues. Trimming took off 2 bases at V and 5 bases at J, with 24 bases between the two ends.

This chain joins TRBV30 and TRBJ1-6, with D maybe TRBD1 (5 bases). The CDR3 has 13 amino acids. The germline V gene encodes CDR1 GTSNPN and CDR2 SVGIG (reference sequence). Trimming took 0 bases from V and 12 from J, leaving 12 bases between them. The CDR3 DNA sequence: TGTGCCTGGAGTGTACTACAGGACGGACCCCTCCACTTT. Its translation: CAWSVLQDGPLHF.

The CDR3 sequence: CASSLPPTEAFF. The DNA for the CDR3 is TGTGCCAGCAGTCTACCGCCGACTGAAGCTTTCTTT. The rearrangement joins TRBV12-3 or TRBV12-4 to TRBJ1-1; D is unclear. The V end was cut by 5 bases, the J end by 5 bases, with 9 bases between. This CDR3 comprises 12 residues.

J is TRBJ1-4 and V is TRBV19, with D uncertain. The CDR3 length is 16 residues. Germline CDR1 reads LNHDA; CDR2 reads SQIVND (reference sequence). Trimming shortened V by 1 base and J by 2 bases, and 11 bases separated the two germline ends. This CDR3 reads CASSIVGVSTNEKLFF. The CDR3 DNA reads as TGTGCCAGTAGTATAGTCGGGGTCTCGACTAATGAAAAACTGTTTTTT.

This rearrangement joins TRBV4-2 to TRBJ2-3, with TRBD2 identical over 8 bases. The length of the CDR3 is 16 residues. The J segment lost 5 bases and the V segment lost 1 base, leaving 8 bases of the junction unmatched. The V gene's germline CDR1 is LGHNA and CDR2 YNFKEQ. CDR3 amino acids: CASSQGNGGAVDTQYF. DNA of the CDR3: TGTGCCAGCAGCCAAGGAAACGGGGGGGCGGTAGATACGCAGTATTTT.

The J gene is TRBJ2-3, the V gene TRBV7-3, with 10 bases lining up with TRBD1. This CDR3 region has 16 residues. Germline V gene data show CDR1 as SGHTA and CDR2 as FQGTGA. Trimming took 5 bases from V and 4 from J; bases not matched to a gene: 9. Here the CDR3 DNA reads TGTGCCAGCAGCCGAAGGGACAGGGGTTCCGCAGATACGCAGTATTTT. Residues: CASSRRDRGSADTQYF. Using reference TRBV7-3 and TRBJ2-3 for the parts outside the CDR3, the full variable domain is GAGVSQTPSNKVTEKGKYVELRCDPISGHTALYWYRQSLGQGPEFLIYFQGTGAADDSGLPNDRFFAVRPEGSVSTLKIQRTERGDSAVYLCASSRRDRGSADTQYFGPGTRLTVL.

The chain recombines TRBV4-2 with TRBJ2-3; TRBD1 matches 10 bases. This CDR3 comprises 19 residues. The germline CDR1 and CDR2 sequences are LGHNA and YNFKEQ. V was clipped by 1 base and J by 7 bases; unmatched bases: 17. The CDR3 is CASSQGPHGTGARRNTQYF. CDR3 DNA: TGTGCCAGCAGCCAAGGACCCCATGGGACAGGGGCGAGAAGGAATACGCAGTATTTT.

This clone appeared once. The rearrangement links TRBV7-2 to TRBJ2-7; 10 bases are a match to TRBD1. The CDR3 has 14 amino acids. Looked up from germline, CDR1 is SGHTA and CDR2 is FQGNSA. V dropped 5 bases and J dropped 6; count of bases not matched to a gene: 7. Written as DNA, the CDR3 is TGTGCCAGCAGCACGGAGACAGGGGGCGGCGAGCAGTACTTC. Encoded protein: CASSTETGGGEQYF. Supplemented by reference TRBV7-2 and TRBJ2-7, the full variable domain reads GAGVSQSPSNKVTEKGKDVELRCDPISGHTALYWYRQSLGQGLEFLIYFQGNSAPDKSGLPSDRFSAERTGGSVSTLTIQRTQQEDSAVYLCASSTETGGGEQYFGPGTRLTVT.

The J gene is TRBJ2-7, the V gene TRBV20-1; TRBD2 might be the D (6 bases). This CDR3 is built from 14 residues. Per germline, CDR1 DFQATT and CDR2 SNEGSKA (reference sequence). V was trimmed by 3 bases and J by 7 bases, leaving 19 bases between them. The CDR3 DNA is TGCAGTGCTAGTCCTGGACACGGGGGAAGGGAGCAGTACTTC. Its protein is CSASPGHGGREQYF.

V gene TRBV19 combines with J gene TRBJ1-2, with D maybe TRBD1 (5 bases). This CDR3 spans 13 amino acids. V was clipped by 6 bases and J by 4 bases, with 12 bases between them. In germline, CDR1 is LNHDA, CDR2 SQIVND (reference sequence). CDR3 protein: CASRPGQAYGYTF. CDR3 DNA sequence: TGTGCCAGTAGACCCGGACAAGCCTATGGCTACACCTTC.

The chain recombines TRBV6-1 with TRBJ1-1, with 9 nucleotides matching TRBD1. CDR3 length: 17 amino acids. Germline CDR1 reads MNHNS; CDR2 reads SASEGT. Trimming cost V 3 bases and J 0 bases; bases outside gene matches: 8. CDR3 coding DNA: TGTGCCAGCAGTGATCCTACAGGGGGCAGGGTGAACACTGAAGCTTTCTTT. Protein sequence: CASSDPTGGRVNTEAFF.

V usage is TRBV7-3 and J usage is TRBJ2-1; D may be TRBD2 (7 bases). The germline gives CDR1 SGHTA, CDR2 FQGTGA. This CDR3 spans 14 amino acids. Trimming left V 5 bases short and J 9 bases short, with 17 bases between. DNA of the CDR3: TGTGCCAGCAGCCCGGAGGGGGGGGGCATTGAGCAGTTCTTC. This translates into CASSPEGGGIEQFF.

The J gene is TRBJ1-2, the V gene TRBV5-6; 11 bases are a match to TRBD1. Trimming took 6 bases from V and 7 from J; bases not matched to a gene: 8. Germline V lookup: CDR1 SGHDT, CDR2 YYEEEE. The CDR3 loop spans 14 amino acids. The CDR3 nucleotides are TGTGCCAGCACCTTTGGGGACAGGGGGTTTGGCTACACCTTC. Translation: CASTFGDRGFGYTF.

The chain joins TRBV7-3 to TRBJ2-2; 9 bases map to TRBD1. The J segment lost 2 bases and the V segment lost 7 bases, leaving 8 bases of the junction unmatched. CDR1 and CDR2 (germline): SGHTA, FQGTGA. The CDR3 loop spans 16 amino acids. The CDR3 region is CASIQQGAVNTGELFF. CDR3 DNA sequence: TGTGCCAGCATCCAACAGGGGGCGGTTAACACCGGGGAGCTGTTTTTT.

The chain joins TRBV13 to TRBJ1-6, with 9 bases matching TRBD1. CDR3 length equals 17 residues. Germline CDR1 PRHDT, CDR2 FYEKMQ (reference sequence). Unmatched junction bases numbered 7, after V lost 5 bases and J lost 2 bases. The CDR3 DNA sequence: TGTGCCAGCAGCATCTCCGGGACAGGGACCTATAATTCACCCCTCCACTTT. It yields the protein CASSISGTGTYNSPLHF.

The chain links TRBV6-5 to TRBJ2-2; 8 bases agree with TRBD1. The junction had 9 bases not matched to a gene; V was cut back by 3 bases and J by 6 bases. The germline V gene encodes CDR1 MNHEY and CDR2 SVGAGI. The CDR3 sequence is 16 residues long. The CDR3, as DNA: TGTGCCAGCAGTTATTGGACAGGGTTCTTTTCCGGGGAGCTGTTTTTT. It translates to CASSYWTGFFSGELFF.

This chain joins TRBV30 and TRBJ1-1; D gene unclear. Germline assignment: CDR1 GTSNPN and CDR2 SVGIG (reference sequence). V was clipped by 6 bases and J by 4 bases, with 21 bases between them. The CDR3 contains 15 residues. CDR3 region: CACSSGRRLGTEAFF. The CDR3 DNA sequence: TGTGCCTGCTCCTCTGGACGGAGGTTGGGCACTGAAGCTTTCTTT.

The chain joins TRBV19 to TRBJ2-7, with D possibly TRBD1 on 6 matching bases. Germline V gene data show CDR1 as LNHDA and CDR2 as SQIVND (reference sequence). V was trimmed by 6 bases and J by 2 bases, leaving 17 bases between them. The CDR3 runs to 15 residues. CDR3 amino acids: CASSFTADSTYEQYF. DNA of the CDR3: TGTGCCAGTAGCTTCACCGCGGACAGCACCTACGAGCAGTACTTC.

The chain employs TRBV28 and TRBJ1-2; 11 bases line up with TRBD1. The germline V gene has CDR1 MDHEN and CDR2 SYDVKM. The ends lost 7 bases at V and 3 bases at J; junction bases unmatched: 10. CDR3 length: 16 residues. CDR3 loop: CASTLFGTGGDYGYTF. The CDR3 nucleotides read TGTGCCAGCACCTTATTCGGGACAGGGGGGGACTATGGCTACACCTTC.

This chain links TRBV19 with TRBJ2-6, with 9 bases fitting TRBD1. CDR1 and CDR2 (germline): LNHDA, SQIVND (reference sequence). This CDR3 contains 15 residues. With V trimmed by 6 bases and J by 3 bases, 3 bases remained unmatched. The CDR3 spells CASSTGGVGANVLTF. CDR3 coding DNA: TGTGCCAGTAGCACAGGGGGCGTTGGGGCCAACGTCCTGACTTTC.